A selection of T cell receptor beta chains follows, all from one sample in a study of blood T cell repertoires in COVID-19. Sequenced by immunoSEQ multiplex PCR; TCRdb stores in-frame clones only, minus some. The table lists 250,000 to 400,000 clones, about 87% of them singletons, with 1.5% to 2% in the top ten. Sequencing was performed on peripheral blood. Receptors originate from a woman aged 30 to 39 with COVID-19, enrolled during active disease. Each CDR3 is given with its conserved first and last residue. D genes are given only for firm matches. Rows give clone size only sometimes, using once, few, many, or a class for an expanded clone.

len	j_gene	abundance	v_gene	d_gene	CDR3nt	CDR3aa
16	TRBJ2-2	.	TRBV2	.	TGTGCCAGCACCAGGCGCCAGTCTGGGAACACCGGGGAGCTGTTTTTT	CASTRRQSGNTGELFF
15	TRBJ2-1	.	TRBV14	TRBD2	TGTGCCAGCAGTATTTCCTGGCCTGCGTTAGCGGGGCAGTTCTTC	CASSISWPALAGQFF
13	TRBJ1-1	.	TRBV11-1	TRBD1	TGTGCCAGCAGCGCAGGGGGCGCCGATGAAGCTTTCTTT	CASSAGGADEAFF
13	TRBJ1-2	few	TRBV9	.	TGTGCCAGCAGCTCCCAGGGTAGCTATGGCTACACCTTC	CASSSQGSYGYTF
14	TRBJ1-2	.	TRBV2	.	TGTGCCAGCAGTGATAAACAGGGCGGTGGTGGCTACACCTTC	CASSDKQGGGGYTF
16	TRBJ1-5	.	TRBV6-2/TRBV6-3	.	TGTGCCAGCAGTTACGCGGGAGGGGCATTCAACCAGCCCCAGCATTTT	CASSYAGGAFNQPQHF
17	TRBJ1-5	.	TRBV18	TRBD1	TGTGCCAGCTCTCAGACAGGGGGCAGGAGGAGCAATCAGCCCCAGCATTTT	CASSQTGGRRSNQPQHF
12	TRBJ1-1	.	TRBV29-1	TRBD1	TGCAGCGTCCCCGCAGGGGGCACTGAAGCTTTCTTT	CSVPAGGTEAFF
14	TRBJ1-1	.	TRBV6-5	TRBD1	TGTGCCAGCATCTGGAGACAGGGGGCGACTGAAGCTTTCTTT	CASIWRQGATEAFF
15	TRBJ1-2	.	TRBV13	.	TGTGCCAGCAGCTTAGGCCTGGGCAGGGAATCTGGCTACACCTTC	CASSLGLGRESGYTF
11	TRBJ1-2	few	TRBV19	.	TGTGCCAGTACCGCCGTGGGGCGCCCCACCTTC	CASTAVGRPTF
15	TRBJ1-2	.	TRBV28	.	TGTGCCAGCAGTTTATTCCCTAGGGGGGGCGTCGGCTACACCTTC	CASSLFPRGGVGYTF
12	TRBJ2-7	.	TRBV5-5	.	TGTGCCAGCAGCTACGGGATCTACGAGCAGTACTTC	CASSYGIYEQYF
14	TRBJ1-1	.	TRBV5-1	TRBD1	TGCGCCAGCAGGATAGGGACAGGGAAGACTGAAGCTTTCTTT	CASRIGTGKTEAFF
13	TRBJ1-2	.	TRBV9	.	TGTGCCAGCAGCGTAGACAGCAACTATGGCTACACCTTC	CASSVDSNYGYTF
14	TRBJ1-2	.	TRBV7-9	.	TGTGCCAGCAGCTTCCCCCTCCGGGACTATGGCTACACCTTC	CASSFPLRDYGYTF